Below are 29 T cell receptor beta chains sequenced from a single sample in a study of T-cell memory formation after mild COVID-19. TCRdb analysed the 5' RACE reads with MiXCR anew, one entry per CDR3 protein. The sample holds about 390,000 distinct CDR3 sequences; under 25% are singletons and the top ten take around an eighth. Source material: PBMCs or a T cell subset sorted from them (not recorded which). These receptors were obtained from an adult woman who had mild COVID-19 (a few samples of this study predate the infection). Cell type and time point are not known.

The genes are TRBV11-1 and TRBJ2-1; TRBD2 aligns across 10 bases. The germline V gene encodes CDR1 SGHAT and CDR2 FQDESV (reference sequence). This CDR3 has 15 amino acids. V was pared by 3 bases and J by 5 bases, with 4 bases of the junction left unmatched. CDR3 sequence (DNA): TGTGCCAGCAGCTTCGTTCTAGCGGGGGACAATGAGCAGTTCTTC. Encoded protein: CASSFVLAGDNEQFF.

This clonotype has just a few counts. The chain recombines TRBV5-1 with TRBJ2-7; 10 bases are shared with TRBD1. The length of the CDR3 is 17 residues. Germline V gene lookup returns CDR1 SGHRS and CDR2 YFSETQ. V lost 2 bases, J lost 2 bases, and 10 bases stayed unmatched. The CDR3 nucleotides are TGCGCCAGCAGCTTTGGAGATGAGGGACAGGGGCCCTACGAGCAGTACTTC. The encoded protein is CASSFGDEGQGPYEQYF.

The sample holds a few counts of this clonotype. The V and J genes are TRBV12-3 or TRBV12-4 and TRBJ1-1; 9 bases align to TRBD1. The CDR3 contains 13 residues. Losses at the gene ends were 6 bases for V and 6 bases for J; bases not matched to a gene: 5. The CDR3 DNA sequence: TGTGCCAGCAGACCGGGACAGGGACCTGAAGCTTTCTTT. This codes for CASRPGQGPEAFF.

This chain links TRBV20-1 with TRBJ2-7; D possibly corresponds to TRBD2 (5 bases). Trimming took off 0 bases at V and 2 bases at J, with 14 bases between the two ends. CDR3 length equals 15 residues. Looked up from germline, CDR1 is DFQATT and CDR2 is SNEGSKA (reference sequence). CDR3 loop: CSARDPTRETYEQYF. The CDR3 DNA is TGCAGTGCTAGAGACCCGACGAGGGAGACCTACGAGCAGTACTTC.

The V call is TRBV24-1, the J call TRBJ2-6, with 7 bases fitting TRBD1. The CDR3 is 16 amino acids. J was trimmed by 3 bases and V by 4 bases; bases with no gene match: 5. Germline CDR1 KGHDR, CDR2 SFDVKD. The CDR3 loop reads CATSDPTGVGANVLTF. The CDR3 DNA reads TGTGCCACCAGTGACCCCACAGGGGTTGGGGCCAACGTCCTGACTTTC.

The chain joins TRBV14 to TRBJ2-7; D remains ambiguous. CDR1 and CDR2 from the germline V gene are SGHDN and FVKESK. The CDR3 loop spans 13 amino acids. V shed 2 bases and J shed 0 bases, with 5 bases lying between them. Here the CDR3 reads CASSQRASYEQYF. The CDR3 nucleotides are TGTGCCAGCAGCCAACGCGCCTCCTACGAGCAGTACTTC.

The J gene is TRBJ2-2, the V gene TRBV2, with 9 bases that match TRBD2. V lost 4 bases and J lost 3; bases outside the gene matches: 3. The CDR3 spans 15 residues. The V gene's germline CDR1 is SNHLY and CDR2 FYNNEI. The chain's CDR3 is CASSVSGGDTGELFF. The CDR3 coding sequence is TGTGCCAGCAGTGTTAGCGGGGGTGACACCGGGGAGCTGTTTTTT.

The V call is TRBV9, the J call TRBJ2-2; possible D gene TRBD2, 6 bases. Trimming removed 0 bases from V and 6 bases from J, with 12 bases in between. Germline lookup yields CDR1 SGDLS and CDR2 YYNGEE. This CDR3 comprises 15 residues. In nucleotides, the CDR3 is TGTGCCAGCAGCGTAGGGGGGGATAGGTCCGGGGAGCTGTTTTTT. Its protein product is CASSVGGDRSGELFF.

Written as DNA, the CDR3 is TGTGCCACCAGCAATTGGGAGGCGGTGGACACCGGGGAGCTGTTTTTT. This gives the protein CATSNWEAVDTGELFF. The rearrangement uses TRBV15 and TRBJ2-2; a weak D match, TRBD2 (6 bases). V lost 4 bases to trimming and J lost 3 bases, with 15 bases between them. The CDR3 is made up of 16 amino acids. The germline V gene encodes CDR1 LNHNV and CDR2 YYDKDF (reference sequence).

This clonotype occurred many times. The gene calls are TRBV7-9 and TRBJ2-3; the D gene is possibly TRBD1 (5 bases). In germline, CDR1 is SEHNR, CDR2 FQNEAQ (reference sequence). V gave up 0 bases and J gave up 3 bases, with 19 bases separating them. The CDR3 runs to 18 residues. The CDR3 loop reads CASSLAPLGRRATDTQYF. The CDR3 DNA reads TGTGCCAGCAGCTTAGCGCCCCTCGGGCGCAGGGCGACAGATACGCAGTATTTT. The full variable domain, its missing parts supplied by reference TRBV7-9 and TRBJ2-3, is DTGVSQNPRHKITKRGQNVTFRCDPISEHNRLYWYRQTLGQGPEFLTYFQNEAQLEKSRLLSDRFSAERPKGSFSTLEIQRTEQGDSAMYLCASSLAPLGRRATDTQYFGPGTRLTVL.

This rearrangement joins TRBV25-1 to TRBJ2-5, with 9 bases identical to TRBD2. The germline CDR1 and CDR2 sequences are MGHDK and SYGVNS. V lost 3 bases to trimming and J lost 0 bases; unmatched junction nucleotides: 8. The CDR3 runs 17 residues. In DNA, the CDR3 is TGTGCCAGCAGTGACCCCCGACTAGCGGCGTACCAAGAGACCCAGTACTTC. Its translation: CASSDPRLAAYQETQYF.

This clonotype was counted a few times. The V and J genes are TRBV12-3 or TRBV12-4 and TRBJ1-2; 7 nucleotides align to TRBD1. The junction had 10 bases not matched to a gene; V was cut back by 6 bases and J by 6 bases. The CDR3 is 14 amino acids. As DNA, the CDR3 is TGTGCCAGCAGAATACAGGGGATGAGCAATGGCTACACCTTC. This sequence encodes CASRIQGMSNGYTF.

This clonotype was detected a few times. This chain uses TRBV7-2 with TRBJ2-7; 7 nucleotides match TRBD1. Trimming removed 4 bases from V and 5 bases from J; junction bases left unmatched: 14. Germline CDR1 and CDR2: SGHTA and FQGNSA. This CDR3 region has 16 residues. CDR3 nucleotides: TGTGCCAGCAGCTCCCCTCGACAGGGCTTGGGGAACGAGCAGTACTTC. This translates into CASSSPRQGLGNEQYF.

The CDR3 protein is CASSGGTVHGYTF. The CDR3 region has the DNA TGTGCCAGCAGCGGAGGGACAGTTCATGGCTACACCTTC. V is TRBV9 and J is TRBJ1-2; 7 positions agree with TRBD1. V shed 3 bases and J 6 bases; nucleotides not matched to a gene: 5. The CDR3 length is 13 residues. CDR1 SGDLS and CDR2 YYNGEE come from the germline V gene.

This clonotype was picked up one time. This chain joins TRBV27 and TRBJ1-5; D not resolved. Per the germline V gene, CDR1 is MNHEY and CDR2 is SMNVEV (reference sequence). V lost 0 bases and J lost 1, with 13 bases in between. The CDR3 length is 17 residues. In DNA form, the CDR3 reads TGTGCCAGCAGTTTATCTTCACGGCGGTTGAGCAATCAGCCCCAGCATTTT. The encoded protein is CASSLSSRRLSNQPQHF.

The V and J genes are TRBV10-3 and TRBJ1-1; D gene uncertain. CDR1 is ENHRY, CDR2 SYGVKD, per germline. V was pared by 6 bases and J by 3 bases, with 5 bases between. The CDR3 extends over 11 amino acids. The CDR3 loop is CAIREDTEAFF. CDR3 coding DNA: TGTGCCATCAGGGAGGACACTGAAGCTTTCTTT.

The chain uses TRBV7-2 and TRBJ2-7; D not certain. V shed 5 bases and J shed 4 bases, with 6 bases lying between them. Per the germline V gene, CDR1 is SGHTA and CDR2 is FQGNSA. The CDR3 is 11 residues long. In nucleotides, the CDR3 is TGTGCCAGCAGCCCCAAGTACGAGCAGTACTTC. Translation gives CASSPKYEQYF.

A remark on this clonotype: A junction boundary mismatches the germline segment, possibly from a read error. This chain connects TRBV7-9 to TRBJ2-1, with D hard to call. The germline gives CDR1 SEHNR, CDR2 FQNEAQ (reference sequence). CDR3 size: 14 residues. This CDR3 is CASSTVSSYNEQVF. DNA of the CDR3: TGTGCCAGCAGCACGGTCAGCTCCTACAATGAGCAGGTCTTC.

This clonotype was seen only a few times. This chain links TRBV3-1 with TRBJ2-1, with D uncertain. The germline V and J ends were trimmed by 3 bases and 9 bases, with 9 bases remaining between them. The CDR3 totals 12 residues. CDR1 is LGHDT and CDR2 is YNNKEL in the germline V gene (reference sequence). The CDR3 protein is CASSHVNGEQFF. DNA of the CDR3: TGTGCCAGCAGCCACGTTAACGGTGAGCAGTTCTTC.

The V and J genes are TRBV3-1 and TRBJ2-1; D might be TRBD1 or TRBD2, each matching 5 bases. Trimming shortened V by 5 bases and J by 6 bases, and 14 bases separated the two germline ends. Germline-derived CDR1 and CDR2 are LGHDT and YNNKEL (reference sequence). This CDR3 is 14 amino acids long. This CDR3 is CASSGGVGINEQFF. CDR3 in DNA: TGTGCCAGCAGCGGGGGAGTGGGGATCAATGAGCAGTTCTTC.

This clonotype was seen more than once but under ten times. The CDR3, as DNA: TGCAGTGCTAGAGGAGTCGTGGCAGGGCGAATGAAGACCCAGTACTTC. Its protein product is CSARGVVAGRMKTQYF. The chain joins TRBV20-1 to TRBJ2-5, with a possible D match to TRBD1 (5 bases). Germline CDR1 reads DFQATT; CDR2 reads SNEGSKA (reference sequence). CDR3 length equals 16 residues. V lost 1 base and J lost 6, with 21 bases in between.

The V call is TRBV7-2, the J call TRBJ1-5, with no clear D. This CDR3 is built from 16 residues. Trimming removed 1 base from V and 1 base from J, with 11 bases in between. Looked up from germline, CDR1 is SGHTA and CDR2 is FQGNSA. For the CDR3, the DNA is TGTGCCAGCAGCTTAGGTGGCGGGTTCAGCAATCAGCCCCAGCATTTT. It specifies CASSLGGGFSNQPQHF.

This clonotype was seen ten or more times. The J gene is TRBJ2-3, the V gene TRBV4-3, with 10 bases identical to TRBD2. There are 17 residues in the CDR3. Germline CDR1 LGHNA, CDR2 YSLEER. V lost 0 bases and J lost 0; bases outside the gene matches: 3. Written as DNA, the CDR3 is TGCGCCAGCAGCCAAGACCCACTAGCGGGAAGCACAGATACGCAGTATTTT. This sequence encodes CASSQDPLAGSTDTQYF.

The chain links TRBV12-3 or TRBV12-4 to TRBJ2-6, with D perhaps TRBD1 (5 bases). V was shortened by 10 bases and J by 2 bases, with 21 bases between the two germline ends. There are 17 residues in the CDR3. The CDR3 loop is CATWSGREGAGANVLTF. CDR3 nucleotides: TGTGCCACATGGTCTGGCAGGGAAGGTGCTGGGGCCAACGTCCTGACTTTC.

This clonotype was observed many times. CDR3 region: CASSFDQGTALYEQYF. The CDR3, as DNA: TGCGCCAGCAGCTTTGACCAGGGGACAGCCCTCTACGAGCAGTACTTC. V usage is TRBV5-1 and J usage is TRBJ2-7, with 7 nucleotides matching TRBD1. Germline trimming cut 2 bases from V and 3 bases from J; bases unmatched to any gene: 11. Germline V gives CDR1 SGHRS, CDR2 YFSETQ. CDR3 length equals 16 residues.

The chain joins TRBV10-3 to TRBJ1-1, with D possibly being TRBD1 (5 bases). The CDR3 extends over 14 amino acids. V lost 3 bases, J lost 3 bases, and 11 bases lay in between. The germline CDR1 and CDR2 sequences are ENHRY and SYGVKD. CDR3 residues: CAISDQGRDTEAFF. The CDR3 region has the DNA TGTGCCATCAGTGACCAGGGAAGGGACACTGAAGCTTTCTTT.

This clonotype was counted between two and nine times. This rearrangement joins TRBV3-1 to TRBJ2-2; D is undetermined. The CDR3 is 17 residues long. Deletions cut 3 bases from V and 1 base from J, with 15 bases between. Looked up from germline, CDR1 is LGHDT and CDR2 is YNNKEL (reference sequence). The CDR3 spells CASSHYSYWMNTGELFF. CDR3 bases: TGTGCCAGCAGCCACTATTCTTACTGGATGAACACCGGGGAGCTGTTTTTT.

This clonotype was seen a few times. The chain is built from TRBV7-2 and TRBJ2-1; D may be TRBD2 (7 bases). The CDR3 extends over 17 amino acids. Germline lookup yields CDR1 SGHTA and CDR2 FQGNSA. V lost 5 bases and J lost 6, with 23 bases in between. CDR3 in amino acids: CASSPLMGGRGGNEQFF. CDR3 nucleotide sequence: TGTGCCAGCAGCCCTCTCATGGGGGGGCGTGGGGGCAATGAGCAGTTCTTC. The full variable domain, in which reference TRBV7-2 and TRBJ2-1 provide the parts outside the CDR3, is GAGVSQSPSNKVTEKGKDVELRCDPISGHTALYWYRQSLGQGLEFLIYFQGNSAPDKSGLPSDRFSAERTGGSVSTLTIQRTQQEDSAVYLCASSPLMGGRGGNEQFFGPGTRLTVL.

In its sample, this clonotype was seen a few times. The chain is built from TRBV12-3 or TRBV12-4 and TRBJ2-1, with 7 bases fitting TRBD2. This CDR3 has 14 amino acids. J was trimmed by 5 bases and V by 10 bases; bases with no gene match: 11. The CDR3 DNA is TGTGCCACCAGGGCTAGCGGCGGGAACAATGAGCAGTTCTTC. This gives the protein CATRASGGNNEQFF.